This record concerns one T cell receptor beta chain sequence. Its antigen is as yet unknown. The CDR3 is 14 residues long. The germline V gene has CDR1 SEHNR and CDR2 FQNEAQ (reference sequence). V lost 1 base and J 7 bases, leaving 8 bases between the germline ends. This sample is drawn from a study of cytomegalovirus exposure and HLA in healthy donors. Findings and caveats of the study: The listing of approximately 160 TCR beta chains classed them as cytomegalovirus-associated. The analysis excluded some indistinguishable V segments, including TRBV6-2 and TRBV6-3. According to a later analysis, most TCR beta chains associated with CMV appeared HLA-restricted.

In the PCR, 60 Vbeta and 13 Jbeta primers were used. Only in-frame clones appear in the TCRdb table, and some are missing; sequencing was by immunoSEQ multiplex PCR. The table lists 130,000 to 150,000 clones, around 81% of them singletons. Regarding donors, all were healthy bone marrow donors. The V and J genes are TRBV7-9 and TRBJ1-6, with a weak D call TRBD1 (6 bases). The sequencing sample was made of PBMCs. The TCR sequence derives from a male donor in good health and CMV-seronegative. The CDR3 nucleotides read TGTGCCAGCAGCTTAGATGGACAGAATTCACCCCTCCACTTT. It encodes CASSLDGQNSPLHF.